This TCR beta chain was sequenced for a study of T cell repertoires in cytomegalovirus infection. Turning to the study itself: A matching HLA type, together with CMV infection, was signaled by public TCR beta signatures. Regarding the study as a whole: Cumulated frequencies of public TCR beta families served to identify carriers of CMV plus the relevant HLA. The study found HLA-C-restricted CMV-specific TCR beta clonotypes dominating the ex vivo response.

This CDR3 has 14 residues. V dropped 0 bases and J dropped 10 bases, with 14 bases sitting between them. Germline V gene sequence: CDR1 SGHRS, CDR2 YFSETQ. With regard to this clonotype: As yet, its antigen is unknown.

TCRdb reanalysed the reads using MiXCR and keeps one entry per CDR3 protein. The repertoire holds fewer than 950,000 distinct CDR3 sequences, with roughly 33% as singletons. This receptor was taken from a human donor in good health (CMV status not recorded). Some clones in this sample may be carry-over from other donors' samples. The sample was cultured CD8+ T cells from PBMCs, taken from culture after CMV antigen stimulation. V gene TRBV5-1 combines with J gene TRBJ2-1, with D perhaps being TRBD1 or TRBD2 (5 bases each). Here the CDR3 reads CASSLGRRDGEQFF. CDR3 bases: TGCGCCAGCAGCTTGGGAAGACGGGACGGCGAGCAGTTCTTC.